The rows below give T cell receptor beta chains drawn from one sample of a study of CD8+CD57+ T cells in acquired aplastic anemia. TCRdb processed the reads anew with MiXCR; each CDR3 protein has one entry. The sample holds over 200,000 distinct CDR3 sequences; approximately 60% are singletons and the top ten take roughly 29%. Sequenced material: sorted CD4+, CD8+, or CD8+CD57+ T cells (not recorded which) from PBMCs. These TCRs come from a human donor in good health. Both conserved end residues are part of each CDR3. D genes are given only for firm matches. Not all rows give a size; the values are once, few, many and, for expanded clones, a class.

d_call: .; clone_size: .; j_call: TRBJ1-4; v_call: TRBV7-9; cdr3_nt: TGTGCCAGCACCTCCATAAGACAGAAACTGTTTTTT; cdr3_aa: CASTSIRQKLFF
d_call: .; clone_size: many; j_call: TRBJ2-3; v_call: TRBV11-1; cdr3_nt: TGTGCCAGCAGCGCCGTTCAAATCGGGAGCACAGATACGCAGTATTTT; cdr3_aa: CASSAVQIGSTDTQYF
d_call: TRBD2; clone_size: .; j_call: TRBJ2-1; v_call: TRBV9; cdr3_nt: TGTGCCAGCAGCGTAGGCGGGAGGGCCTACAATGAGCAGTTCTTC; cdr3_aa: CASSVGGRAYNEQFF
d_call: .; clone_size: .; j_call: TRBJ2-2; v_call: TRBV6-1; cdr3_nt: TGTGCCAGCAGTTACTCGATCACAGTAAACACCGGGGAGCTGTTTTTT; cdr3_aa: CASSYSITVNTGELFF
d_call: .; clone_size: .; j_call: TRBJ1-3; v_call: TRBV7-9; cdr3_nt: TGTGCCAGCAGCCGCATGCTGACGGACTCTGGAAACACCATATATTTT; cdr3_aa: CASSRMLTDSGNTIYF
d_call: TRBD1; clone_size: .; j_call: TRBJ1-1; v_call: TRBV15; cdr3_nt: TGTGCCACCAGCAGGGGGACAGAGAACACTGAAGCTTTCTTT; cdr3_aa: CATSRGTENTEAFF
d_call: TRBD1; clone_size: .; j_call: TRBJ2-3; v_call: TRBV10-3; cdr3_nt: TGTGCCATCAAAACAGGGGCCACAGATACGCAGTATTTT; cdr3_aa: CAIKTGATDTQYF
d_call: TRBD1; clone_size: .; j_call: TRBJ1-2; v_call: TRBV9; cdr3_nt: TGTGCCAGCAGCGTAGGAGGACAGGGAAACTATGGCTACACCTTC; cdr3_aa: CASSVGGQGNYGYTF
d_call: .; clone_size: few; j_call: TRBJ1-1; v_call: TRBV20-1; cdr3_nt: TGCAGTGCGACCTCCTCCACTGAAGCTTTCTTT; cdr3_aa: CSATSSTEAFF
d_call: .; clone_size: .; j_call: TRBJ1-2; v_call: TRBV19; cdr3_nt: TGTGCCAGTAGTCCCCAGGACAGAAGCTACACCTTC; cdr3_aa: CASSPQDRSYTF
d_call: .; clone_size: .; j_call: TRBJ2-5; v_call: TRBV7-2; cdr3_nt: TGTGCCAGCAGCTTAGCATCGGCGCTCAATTTACGAGAGACCCAGTACTTC; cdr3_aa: CASSLASALNLRETQYF
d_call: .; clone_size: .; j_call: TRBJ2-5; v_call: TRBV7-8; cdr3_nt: TGTGCCAGCAGCTTAGGTACGAGTAGCAATCAGCCCCAGTACTTC; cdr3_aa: CASSLGTSSNQPQYF
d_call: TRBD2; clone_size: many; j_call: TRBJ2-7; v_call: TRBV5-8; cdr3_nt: TGTGCCAGCAGCTTGCAGCTAGCGGGGGTCGACTACGAGCAGTACTTC; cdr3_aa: CASSLQLAGVDYEQYF
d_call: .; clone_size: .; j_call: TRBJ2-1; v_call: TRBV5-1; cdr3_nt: TGCGCCAGCAGCTTGGGTGCGGCTGAGCAGTTCTTC; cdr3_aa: CASSLGAAEQFF
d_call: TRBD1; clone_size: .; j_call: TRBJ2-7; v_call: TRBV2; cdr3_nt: TGTGCCAGCCAGTTAAGCCGGGACAGGGGGTACGAGCAGTACTTC; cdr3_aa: CASQLSRDRGYEQYF
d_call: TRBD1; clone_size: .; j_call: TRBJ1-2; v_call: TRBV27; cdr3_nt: TGTGCCAGCAGTTTAGGGACAGGGGCACTCTATGGCTACACCTTC; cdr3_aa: CASSLGTGALYGYTF
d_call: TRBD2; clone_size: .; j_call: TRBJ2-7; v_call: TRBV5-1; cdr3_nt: TGCGCCAGCAGCTTGGCCGGGACTAGCGGGGCCTACGAGCAGTACTTC; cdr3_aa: CASSLAGTSGAYEQYF
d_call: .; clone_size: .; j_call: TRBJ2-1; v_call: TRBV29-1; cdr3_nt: TGCAGCGTTGTCCTAACAGGGAACACTGAGCAGTTCTTC; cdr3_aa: CSVVLTGNTEQFF
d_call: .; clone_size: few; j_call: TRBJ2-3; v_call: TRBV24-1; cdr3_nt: TGTGCCACCAGTGAGTTTGACAGCACTGATACGCAGTATTTT; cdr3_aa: CATSEFDSTDTQYF
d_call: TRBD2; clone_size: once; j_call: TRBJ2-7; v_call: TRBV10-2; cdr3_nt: TGCGCCAGCAGTGAGTGGAGCGGGAGGGCCCTCTCCTACGAGCAGTACTTC; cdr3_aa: CASSEWSGRALSYEQYF
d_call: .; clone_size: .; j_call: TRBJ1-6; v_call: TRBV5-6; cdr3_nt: TGTGCCAGCAGCGCGGACCGGTCTTCACCCCTCCACTTT; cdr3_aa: CASSADRSSPLHF
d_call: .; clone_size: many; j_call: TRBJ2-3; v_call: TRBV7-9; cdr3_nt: TGTGCCAGCAGCTTCCCTGCAGATACGCAGTATTTT; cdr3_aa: CASSFPADTQYF
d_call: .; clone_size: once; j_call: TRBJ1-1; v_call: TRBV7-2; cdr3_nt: TGTGCCAGCAGCAACCGGGGCAACGCTGAAGCTTTCTTT; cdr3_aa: CASSNRGNAEAFF
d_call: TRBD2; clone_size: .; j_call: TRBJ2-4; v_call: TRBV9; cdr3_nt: TGTGCCAGCAGCTTCATAGCGGGGGACATTCAGTACTTC; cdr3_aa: CASSFIAGDIQYF
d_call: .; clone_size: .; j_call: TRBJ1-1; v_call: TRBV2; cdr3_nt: TGTGCCAGCCGGGACAACCTGAACACTGAAGCTTTCTTT; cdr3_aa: CASRDNLNTEAFF
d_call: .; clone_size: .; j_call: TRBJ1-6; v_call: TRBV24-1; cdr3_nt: TGTGCCACCAGTGAGGCAGGGCTAGGTTCACCCCTCCACTTT; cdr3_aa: CATSEAGLGSPLHF
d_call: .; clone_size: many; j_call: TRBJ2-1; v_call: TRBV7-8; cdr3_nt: TGTGCCAGCAGCTTAAATGCCCTAGAGCAGTTCTTC; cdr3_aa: CASSLNALEQFF
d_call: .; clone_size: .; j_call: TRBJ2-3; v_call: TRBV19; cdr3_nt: TGTGCCAGTAGTATTGGACCGAGCACAGATACGCAGTATTTT; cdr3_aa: CASSIGPSTDTQYF
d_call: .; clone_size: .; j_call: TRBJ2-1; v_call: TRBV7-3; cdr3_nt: TGTGCCAGCAGCTTAAACCCCTCCTTAGGTGAGCAGTTCTTC; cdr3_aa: CASSLNPSLGEQFF
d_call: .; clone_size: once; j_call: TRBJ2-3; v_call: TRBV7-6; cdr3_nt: TGTGCCAGCAGCTTAGCGCATAGGACTAGCACAGATACGCAGTATTTT; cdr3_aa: CASSLAHRTSTDTQYF
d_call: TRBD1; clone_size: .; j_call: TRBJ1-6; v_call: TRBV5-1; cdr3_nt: TGCGCCAGCAGCAGAGGACAGGGGGTATCACCCCTCCACTTT; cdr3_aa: CASSRGQGVSPLHF
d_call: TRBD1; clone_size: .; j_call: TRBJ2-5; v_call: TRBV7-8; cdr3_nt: TGTGCCAGCAGCGTACAGGGGGGAGGCGGGACCCAGTACTTC; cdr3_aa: CASSVQGGGGTQYF
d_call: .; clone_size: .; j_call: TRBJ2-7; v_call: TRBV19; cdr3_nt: TGTGCCAGTGGAGACACAGCCTACGAGCAGTACTTC; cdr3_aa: CASGDTAYEQYF
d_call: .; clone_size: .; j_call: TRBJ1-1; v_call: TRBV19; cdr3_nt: TGTGCCAGTAGTACCGTGACAGCGATGAACACTGAAGCTTTCTTT; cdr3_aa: CASSTVTAMNTEAFF
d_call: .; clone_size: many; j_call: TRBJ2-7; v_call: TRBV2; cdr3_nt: TGTACACAACAGAGGGGAGGTCCCTCCTACGAGCAGTACTTC; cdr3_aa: CTQQRGGPSYEQYF
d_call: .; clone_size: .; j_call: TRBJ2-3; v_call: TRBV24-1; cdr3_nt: TGTGCCACCAGTGATTTGGACTTCGAGGATACGCAGTATTTT; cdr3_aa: CATSDLDFEDTQYF
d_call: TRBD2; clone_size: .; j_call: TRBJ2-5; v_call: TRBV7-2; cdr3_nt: TGTGCCAGCAGCTTAGGGGGGGGGGGGTTTTTTGAGACCCAGTACTTC; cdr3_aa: CASSLGGGGFFETQYF
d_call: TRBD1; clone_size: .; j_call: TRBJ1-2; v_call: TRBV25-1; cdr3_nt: TGTGCCAGCAGTCCATGGACAGGAGGCTTAGTTGGCTACACCTTC; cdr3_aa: CASSPWTGGLVGYTF
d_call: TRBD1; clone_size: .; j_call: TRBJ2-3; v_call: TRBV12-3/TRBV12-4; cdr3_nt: TGTGCCACCCGTCCGGGACAGGGGGCAGATACGCAGTATTTT; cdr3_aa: CATRPGQGADTQYF
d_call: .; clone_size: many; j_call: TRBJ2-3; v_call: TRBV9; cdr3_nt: TGTGCCAGCAGCGTAGGTTGGTCTGCACACGATACGCAGTATTTT; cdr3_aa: CASSVGWSAHDTQYF
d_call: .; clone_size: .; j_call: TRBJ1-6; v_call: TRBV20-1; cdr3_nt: TGCAGTGCTAGAGATAGGCTGGCTTATAATTCACCCCTCCACTTT; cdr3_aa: CSARDRLAYNSPLHF
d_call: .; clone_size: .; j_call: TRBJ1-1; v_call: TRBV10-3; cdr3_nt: TGTGCCATCAGCCTGAACCCGAACACTGAAGCTTTCTTT; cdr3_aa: CAISLNPNTEAFF
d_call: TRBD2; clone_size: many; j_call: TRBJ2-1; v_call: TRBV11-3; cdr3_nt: TGTGCCAGCAGCTCGCGGGGGACTCCCGACAATGAGCAGTTCTTC; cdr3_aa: CASSSRGTPDNEQFF
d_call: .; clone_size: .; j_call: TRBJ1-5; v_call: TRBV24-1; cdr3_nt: TGTGCCACCAGTGATATTGATTCGAGGGGAAATCAGCCCCAGCATTTT; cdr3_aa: CATSDIDSRGNQPQHF
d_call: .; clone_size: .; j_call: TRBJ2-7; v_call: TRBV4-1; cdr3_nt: TGCGCCAGCAGCCAAGAGGTGCGGTACGAGCAGTACTTC; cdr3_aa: CASSQEVRYEQYF
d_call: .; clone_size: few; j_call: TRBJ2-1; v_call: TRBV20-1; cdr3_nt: TGCAGTGCCACTAGTACTGAGCAGTTCTTC; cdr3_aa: CSATSTEQFF
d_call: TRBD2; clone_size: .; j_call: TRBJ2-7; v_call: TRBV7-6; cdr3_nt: TGTGCCAGCAGCCCCGCGGGAGGGTCGACCTACGAGCAGTACTTC; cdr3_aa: CASSPAGGSTYEQYF
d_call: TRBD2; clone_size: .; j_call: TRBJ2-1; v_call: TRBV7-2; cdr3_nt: TGTGCCAGCGGGGGGGTATACAATGAGCAGTTCTTC; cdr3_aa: CASGGVYNEQFF